Listed here are 25 T cell receptor beta chains from one sample, sequenced in a study of blood T cell repertoires in COVID-19. Libraries were prepared by immunoSEQ multiplex PCR; TCRdb keeps only in-frame clonotypes and omits some of them. The profile shows 180,000 or so clones, 65% to 85% of them singletons. What was sequenced was peripheral blood. The receptors stem from a woman aged 40 to 49 with COVID-19, enrolled during active disease.

The chain carries TRBV19 and TRBJ1-5, with D tentatively TRBD1 (5 bases). The germline V and J ends were trimmed by 1 base and 4 bases, with 14 bases remaining between them. Germline lookup yields CDR1 LNHDA and CDR2 SQIVND (reference sequence). The CDR3 contains 16 residues. CDR3 sequence: CASSIVWGSQNQPQHF. CDR3 in DNA: TGTGCCAGTAGTATAGTGTGGGGCAGCCAGAATCAGCCCCAGCATTTT.

The gene calls are TRBV7-3 and TRBJ2-5; a weak D match, TRBD2 (5 bases). V lost 4 bases and J lost 5, with 14 bases in between. Germline CDR1 and CDR2: SGHTA and FQGTGA. The CDR3 contains 14 residues. This chain's CDR3 is CASSSNKGGETQYF. In DNA form, the CDR3 reads TGTGCCAGCAGCTCCAATAAGGGCGGGGAGACCCAGTACTTC.

The V gene is TRBV10-3, the J gene TRBJ1-2, with TRBD1 as a possible D gene (6 bases). CDR1 ENHRY and CDR2 SYGVKD come from the germline V gene. CDR3 length: 14 residues. The V end was cut by 6 bases, the J end by 0 bases, with 11 bases between. CDR3 nucleotides: TGTGCCATCAGGGGGACACAAGCTAACTATGGCTACACCTTC. Its protein is CAIRGTQANYGYTF.

This chain joins TRBV28 and TRBJ1-2; 7 bases line up with TRBD1. The trim removed 6 bases at V and 7 bases at J, leaving 5 bases unmatched. CDR3 length: 12 amino acids. CDR1 and CDR2 from the germline V gene are MDHEN and SYDVKM. Here the CDR3 reads CASSLNRGGYTF. As DNA, the CDR3 is TGTGCCAGCAGCTTAAACAGGGGTGGCTACACCTTC.

The rearrangement links TRBV21-1 to TRBJ2-3; TRBD2, the table's D call, lacks a check against the DNA. TRBV21-1 is flagged as a pseudogene. The CDR3 runs to 24 residues. The CDR3 bases are TGTGCCAGCAGCAAATCCCCCACGGGACTAGCGGGGGCTTCCCGGTTTCCCAGCACAGATACGCAGTATTTT. The encoded protein is CASSKSPTGLAGASRFPSTDTQYF.

This chain connects TRBV9 to TRBJ1-3; tentatively, D is TRBD1 (6 bases). This CDR3 comprises 15 residues. The ends were cut back, 4 bases at V and 4 bases at J, with 15 bases in the middle. Germline values: CDR1 SGDLS, CDR2 YYNGEE. The CDR3 spells CASSPTGGRGNTIYF. In nucleotides, the CDR3 is TGTGCCAGCAGCCCCACCGGGGGGCGAGGAAACACCATATATTTT.

The chain combines TRBV10-1 with TRBJ1-6; a possible D gene is TRBD1 (5 bases). Germline values: CDR1 WNHNN, CDR2 SYGVQD (reference sequence). The CDR3 is 13 residues long. The germline V and J ends were trimmed by 10 bases and 7 bases, with 14 bases remaining between them. CDR3 nucleotides: TGCGCCACCGAAGCGGGGGTAAATTCACCCCTCCACTTT. It yields the protein CATEAGVNSPLHF.

J is TRBJ2-1 and V is TRBV23-1; the D gene is possibly TRBD2 (5 bases). TRBV23-1 has ORF status, its function being uncertain. V was trimmed by 3 bases and J by 7 bases, leaving 10 bases between them. The CDR3 spans 13 residues. The CDR3 protein is CASSHPDWNEQFF. The CDR3 DNA is TGCGCCAGCAGTCACCCGGACTGGAATGAGCAGTTCTTC.

The rearrangement joins TRBV19 to TRBJ2-1, with D perhaps TRBD1 (8 bases). The germline V and J ends were trimmed by 3 bases and 9 bases, with 18 bases remaining between them. This CDR3 contains 15 residues. The germline V gene has CDR1 LNHDA and CDR2 SQIVND (reference sequence). This CDR3 reads CASSMQQGGIAEQFF. For the CDR3, the DNA is TGTGCCAGTAGTATGCAACAGGGGGGGATTGCTGAGCAGTTCTTC.

The rearrangement joins TRBV5-5 to TRBJ1-3; possibly TRBD1 for D (5 bases). CDR3 length: 15 residues. Trimming removed 0 bases from V and 5 bases from J, with 12 bases in between. Per the germline V gene, CDR1 is SGHKS and CDR2 is YYEKEE (reference sequence). The DNA of the CDR3 is TGTGCCAGCAGCTTGGAAGGGGAACGTAGAAACACCATATATTTT. It specifies CASSLEGERRNTIYF.

This clone was counted only a few times. The J gene is TRBJ1-5, the V gene TRBV7-9; 8 bases agree with TRBD1. Germline V CDR1 and CDR2: SEHNR, FQNEAQ (reference sequence). V was pared by 4 bases and J by 0 bases, with 8 bases of the junction left unmatched. The CDR3 covers 17 residues. CDR3 nucleotide sequence: TGTGCCAGCAGCTCCGCCGGGACAGGTCATAGCAATCAGCCCCAGCATTTT. Residues: CASSSAGTGHSNQPQHF.

The genes are TRBV6-5 and TRBJ1-6; weak D call: TRBD1 (5 bases). The CDR3 sequence is 13 residues long. Trimming left V 7 bases short and J 7 bases short, with 11 bases between. Germline loops: CDR1 MNHEY, CDR2 SVGAGI. CDR3 region: CASTKRGNSPLHF. DNA for the CDR3: TGTGCCAGCACCAAACGGGGGAATTCACCCCTCCACTTT.

This clone was counted only a few times. This rearrangement joins TRBV28 to TRBJ1-5; D ambiguous. Per germline, CDR1 MDHEN and CDR2 SYDVKM. V was clipped by 5 bases and J by 5 bases, with 4 bases between them. The CDR3 is 11 amino acids. The CDR3 DNA sequence: TGTGCCAGCAGTCTACATCAGCCCCAGCATTTT. As protein: CASSLHQPQHF.

The chain is built from TRBV5-1 and TRBJ2-2, with D possibly matching TRBD1 (6 bases). The V gene's germline CDR1 is SGHRS and CDR2 YFSETQ. The ends were cut back, 8 bases at V and 0 bases at J, with 20 bases in the middle. The CDR3 covers 17 residues. CDR3 DNA: TGCGCCAGTACTTCCAGGGGAGACCACGCGAACACCGGGGAGCTGTTTTTT. This codes for CASTSRGDHANTGELFF.

CDR3 coding DNA: TGTGCCAGCAGCACGCCTACAGGGGGTTATTACAATGAGCAGTTCTTC. It encodes CASSTPTGGYYNEQFF. V and J are TRBV7-9 and TRBJ2-1; TRBD1 matches at 8 bases. Germline V CDR1 and CDR2: SEHNR, FQNEAQ (reference sequence). Trimming removed 5 bases from V and 4 bases from J; junction bases left unmatched: 10. The CDR3 length is 16 residues.

The V gene is TRBV27, the J gene TRBJ2-7, with D possibly TRBD2 on 6 matching bases. Germline lookup yields CDR1 MNHEY and CDR2 SMNVEV (reference sequence). Deletions cut 5 bases from V and 7 bases from J, with 24 bases between. This CDR3 region has 16 residues. The CDR3 reads CASSLLAVNGKGEQYF. The CDR3 DNA reads as TGTGCCAGCAGTCTACTAGCCGTAAACGGAAAAGGGGAGCAGTACTTC.

As DNA, the CDR3 is TGTGCCAGCAGTTACCGGGTGACAGATACGCAGTATTTT. It codes for CASSYRVTDTQYF. The genes are TRBV6-2 or TRBV6-3 and TRBJ2-3; no firm D call. CDR1 and CDR2 (germline): MNHEY, SVGEGT. The V end lost 2 bases, the J end lost 3 bases, and 6 bases lay between the germline ends. CDR3 length equals 13 residues.

Note on this clone: At one boundary the junction diverges from the germline segment, which might be a read error. The chain links TRBV6-2 or TRBV6-3 to TRBJ1-2; TRBD1 aligns across 7 bases. Per the germline V gene, CDR1 is MNHEY and CDR2 is SVGEGT. This CDR3 is 13 amino acids long. The CDR3 loop reads CASSLGQTYRYTF. For the CDR3, the DNA is TGTGCCAGCAGCCTGGGACAGACCTATCGCTACACCTTC.

By frequency in the sample, this clone is medium-sized. The chain joins TRBV7-9 to TRBJ1-6; D remains ambiguous. Per the germline V gene, CDR1 is SEHNR and CDR2 is FQNEAQ (reference sequence). Trimming removed 7 bases at V and 7 bases at J, with 8 bases between. The CDR3 consists of 12 residues. CDR3 DNA sequence: TGTGCCAGCAACGAGGTGAATTCACCCCTCCACTTT. It yields the protein CASNEVNSPLHF.

The V call is TRBV11-2, the J call TRBJ2-7; D possibly corresponds to TRBD1 (6 bases). CDR1 and CDR2 (germline): SGHAT, FQNNGV. Trimming took 2 bases from V and 2 from J, leaving 13 bases between them. The CDR3 covers 15 residues. The DNA of the CDR3 is TGTGCCAGCAGCTTAAGATTACAGGGAGCCTACGAGCAGTACTTC. This translates into CASSLRLQGAYEQYF. Complete variable domain (other parts from reference TRBV11-2 and TRBJ2-7): EAGVAQSPRYKIIEKRQSVAFWCNPISGHATLYWYQQILGQGPKLLIQFQNNGVVDDSQLPKDRFSAERLKGVDSTLKIQPAKLEDSAVYLCASSLRLQGAYEQYFGPGTRLTVT.

This chain uses TRBV9 with TRBJ2-3, with TRBD2 as a possible D gene (6 bases). V lost 4 bases, J lost 4 bases, and 16 bases lay in between. This CDR3 comprises 15 residues. The germline V gene has CDR1 SGDLS and CDR2 YYNGEE. DNA for the CDR3: TGTGCCAGCAGCATAGGAGCGGGCGGGGCAGATACGCAGTATTTT. Translated: CASSIGAGGADTQYF.

V gene TRBV7-9 combines with J gene TRBJ1-2, with 12 positions matching TRBD1. J gave up 6 bases and V 2 bases, and 7 bases lay outside the gene matches. CDR3 length: 16 amino acids. Germline values: CDR1 SEHNR, CDR2 FQNEAQ (reference sequence). The CDR3 spells CASSLSPGTGGNGYTF. CDR3 sequence (DNA): TGTGCCAGCAGCTTATCCCCCGGGACAGGGGGCAATGGCTACACCTTC.

This clone was picked up one time. The rearrangement links TRBV11-1 to TRBJ2-3, with D possibly TRBD2 on 6 matching bases. This CDR3 is built from 16 residues. The V end was cut by 3 bases, the J end by 5 bases, with 18 bases between. CDR1 is SGHAT, CDR2 FQDESV, per germline (reference sequence). CDR3 loop: CASSFRLGDLLDTQYF. The CDR3 DNA reads as TGTGCCAGCAGCTTCCGACTAGGGGACTTGTTAGATACGCAGTATTTT.

CDR3 residues: CASSATATNEKLFF. As DNA, the CDR3 is TGTGCCAGCAGCGCCACAGCAACTAATGAAAAACTGTTTTTT. The gene calls are TRBV5-5 and TRBJ1-4, with D uncertain. This CDR3 contains 14 residues. The germline CDR1 and CDR2 sequences are SGHKS and YYEKEE (reference sequence). The V and J ends lost 4 bases and 0 bases respectively, with 7 bases between them.

The chain uses TRBV18 and TRBJ1-2; no definite D call. Trimming took 0 bases from V and 7 from J, leaving 15 bases between them. This CDR3 region has 15 residues. The germline V gene encodes CDR1 KGHSH and CDR2 LQKENI. CDR3 sequence (DNA): TGTGCCAGCTCACCACCAGCCTCTCTCAGAGGTGGCTACACCTTC. This codes for CASSPPASLRGGYTF.